Sequencing of this T cell receptor (beta chain) was carried out in a study of T-cell memory formation after mild COVID-19. Overall study results and limits: The SARS-CoV-2 specificity of second-wave clones reaching peak at day 37 remained unverified. Clones that contracted clustered mainly in CM and EM if CD4+ and in EMRA if CD8+.

The germline CDR1 and CDR2 sequences are SGHTA and FQGNSA. The trim removed 3 bases at V and 3 bases at J, leaving 9 bases unmatched. This CDR3 has 16 amino acids. Worth noting for this clonotype: What it binds is not known.

TCR alpha and TCR beta cDNA libraries carrying sample barcodes and UMIs were produced by 5'RACE using constant-segment primers. TCRdb reprocessed the 5' RACE reads with MiXCR, giving one entry per CDR3 protein. This sample has about 400,000 distinct CDR3 sequences; less than 25% occur once, and the top ten carry around 9.5%. Sequences were obtained from PBMCs or a T cell subset sorted from them (not recorded which). V usage is TRBV7-2 and J usage is TRBJ2-3, with 7 positions matching TRBD2. This receptor was taken from an adult woman who had mild COVID-19 (a few samples of this study predate the infection). Cell type and time point are not known. The CDR3 region is CASSFQPSAGTDTQYF. In DNA form, the CDR3 reads TGTGCCAGCAGCTTTCAACCCTCAGCGGGAACAGATACGCAGTATTTT.